This T cell receptor beta chain was identified during a study of blood T cell repertoires in COVID-19. Study details: The samples span acute and convalescent COVID-19 from the United States, Italy and Spain. Sources were T cells, B-cell-depleted T cells, or PBMCs; the material itself was cDNA or gDNA.

The V gene's germline CDR1 is SEHNR and CDR2 FQNEAQ (reference sequence). The V gene lost 1 base and the J gene lost 7 bases, with 14 bases spanning the gap. CDR3 length: 15 amino acids. This clone was recorded once. Per the original data handling: Scientists estimated how many nucleated cells there were by amplifying reference gene primers. Profiling relied on immunoSEQ multiplex PCR, and the TCRdb table lists in-frame clones only, not all of them. V and J calls and clone size are as listed in that table; D and trimming were resolved from the DNA. Among 370,000 or so clones listed, 81% were seen once.

This receptor was obtained from a human donor with acute or convalescent COVID-19. The donor label of this sample is uncertain. The chain has TRBV7-9 and TRBJ1-5; D is undetermined. The sample comprised peripheral blood. CDR3 in DNA: TGTGCCAGCAGCTTAGAGGGCACCCCGGGACAGCCCCAGCATTTT. This codes for CASSLEGTPGQPQHF.